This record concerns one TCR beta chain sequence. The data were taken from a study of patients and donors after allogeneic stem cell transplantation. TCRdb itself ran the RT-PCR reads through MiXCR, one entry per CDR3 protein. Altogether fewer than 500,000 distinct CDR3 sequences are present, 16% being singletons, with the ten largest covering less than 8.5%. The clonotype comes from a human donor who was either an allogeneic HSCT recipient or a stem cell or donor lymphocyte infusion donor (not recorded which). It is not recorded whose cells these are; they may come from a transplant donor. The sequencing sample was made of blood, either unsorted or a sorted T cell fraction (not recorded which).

As DNA, the CDR3 is TGTGCCAGCAGCTTGGGGTTAGCACAGCAGTTCTTC. This codes for CASSLGLAQQFF. V is TRBV5-4 and J is TRBJ2-1; D ambiguous. The CDR3 covers 12 residues. The ends were cut back, 0 bases at V and 11 bases at J, with 9 bases in the middle. Germline CDR1 and CDR2: SGHNT and YYREEE (reference sequence).